This T cell receptor beta chain was recorded in a study of esophageal squamous cell carcinoma under preoperative chemotherapy. General study points: Tumor-infiltrating lymphocytes showed no significant post-chemotherapy TCR diversity increase, unlike peripheral T cells. Post-treatment tumor-infiltrating lymphocytes appeared partly derived from peripheral T cells migrating into the tumor.

The CDR3 is made up of 13 amino acids. Germline V gene sequence: CDR1 MNHEY, CDR2 SMNVEV (reference sequence). Deletions cut 5 bases from V and 4 bases from J, with 12 bases between. Time point defined: before preoperative PTX-NDP chemotherapy. Before surgery, patients were given preoperative paclitaxel-nedaplatin chemotherapy. There are many counts of this clonotype. Its antigen is not identified. TCRdb passed the PCR reads through MiXCR, listing each CDR3 protein once. The sample lists roughly 15,000 distinct CDR3 sequences; under 55% were seen once. The specimen was taken from a patient given preoperative chemotherapy. This clonotype was obtained from a human donor with esophageal squamous cell carcinoma. The donor label of this sample is uncertain. V gene TRBV27 combines with J gene TRBJ2-7; D gene unclear. The CDR3 protein is CASSQAWNYEQYF. The CDR3 bases are TGTGCCAGCAGTCAGGCCTGGAATTACGAGCAGTACTTC.